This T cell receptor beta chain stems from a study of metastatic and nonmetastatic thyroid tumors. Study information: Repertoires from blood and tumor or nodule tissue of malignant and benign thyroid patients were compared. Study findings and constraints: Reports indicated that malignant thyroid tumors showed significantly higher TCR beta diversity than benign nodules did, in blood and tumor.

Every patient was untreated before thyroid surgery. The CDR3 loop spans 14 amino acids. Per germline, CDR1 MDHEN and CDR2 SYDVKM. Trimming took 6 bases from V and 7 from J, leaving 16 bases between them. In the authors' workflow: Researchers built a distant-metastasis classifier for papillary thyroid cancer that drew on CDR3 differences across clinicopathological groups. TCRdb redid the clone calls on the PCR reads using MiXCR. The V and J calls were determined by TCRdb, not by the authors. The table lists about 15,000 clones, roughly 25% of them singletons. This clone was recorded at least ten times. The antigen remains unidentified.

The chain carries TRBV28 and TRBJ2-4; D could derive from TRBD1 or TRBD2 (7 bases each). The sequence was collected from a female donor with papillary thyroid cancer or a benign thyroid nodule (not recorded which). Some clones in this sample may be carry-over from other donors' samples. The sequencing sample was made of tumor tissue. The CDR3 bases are TGTGCCAGCAGGCGGCACAGGGGAGGGAACATTCAGTACTTC. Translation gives CASRRHRGGNIQYF.